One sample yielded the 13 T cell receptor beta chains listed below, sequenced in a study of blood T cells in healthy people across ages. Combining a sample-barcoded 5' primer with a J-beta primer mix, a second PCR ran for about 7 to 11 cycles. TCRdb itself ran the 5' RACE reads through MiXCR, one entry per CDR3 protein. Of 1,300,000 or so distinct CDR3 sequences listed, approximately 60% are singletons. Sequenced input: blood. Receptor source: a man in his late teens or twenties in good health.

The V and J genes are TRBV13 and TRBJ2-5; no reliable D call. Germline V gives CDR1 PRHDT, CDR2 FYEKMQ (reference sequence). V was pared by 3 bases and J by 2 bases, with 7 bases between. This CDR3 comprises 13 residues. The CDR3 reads CASSFAEQETQYF. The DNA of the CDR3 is TGTGCCAGCAGCTTCGCGGAGCAAGAGACCCAGTACTTC.

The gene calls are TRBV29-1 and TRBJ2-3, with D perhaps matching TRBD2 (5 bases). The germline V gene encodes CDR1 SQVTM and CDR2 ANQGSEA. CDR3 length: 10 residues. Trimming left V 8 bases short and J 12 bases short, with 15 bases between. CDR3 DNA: TGCAGCCATGCGCGGGCTACTCAGTATTTT. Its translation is CSHARATQYF.

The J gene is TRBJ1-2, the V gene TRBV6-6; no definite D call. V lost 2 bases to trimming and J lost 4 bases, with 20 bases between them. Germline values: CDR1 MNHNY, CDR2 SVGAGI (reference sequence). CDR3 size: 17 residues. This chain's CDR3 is CASSYHEWGTTSYGYTF. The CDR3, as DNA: TGTGCCAGCAGTTACCATGAGTGGGGTACAACGAGCTATGGCTACACCTTC.

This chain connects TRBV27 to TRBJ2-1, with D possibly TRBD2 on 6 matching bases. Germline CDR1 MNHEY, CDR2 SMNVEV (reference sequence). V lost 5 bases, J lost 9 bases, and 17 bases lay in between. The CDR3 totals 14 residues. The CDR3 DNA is TGTGCCAGCAGTCCCCCTGGACTAACAATTGAGCAGTTCTTC. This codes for CASSPPGLTIEQFF.

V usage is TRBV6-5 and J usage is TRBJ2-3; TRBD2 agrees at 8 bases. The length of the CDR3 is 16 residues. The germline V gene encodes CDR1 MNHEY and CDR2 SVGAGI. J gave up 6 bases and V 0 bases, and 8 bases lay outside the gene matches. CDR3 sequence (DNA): TGTGCCAGCAGTTACTCGTGTATGTCGGGGGGGGATACGCAGTATTTT. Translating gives CASSYSCMSGGDTQYF.

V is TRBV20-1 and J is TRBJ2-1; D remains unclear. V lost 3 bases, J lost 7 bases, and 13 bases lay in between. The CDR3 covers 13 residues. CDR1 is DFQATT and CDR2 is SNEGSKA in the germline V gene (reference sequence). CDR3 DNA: TGCAGTGCTAGGCGCAGTGAGGCAAATGAGCAGTTCTTC. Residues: CSARRSEANEQFF.

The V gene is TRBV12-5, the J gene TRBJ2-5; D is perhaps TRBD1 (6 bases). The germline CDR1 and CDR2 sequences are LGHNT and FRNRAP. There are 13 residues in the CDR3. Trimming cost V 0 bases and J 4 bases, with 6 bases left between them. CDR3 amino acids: CASGLVGGETQYF. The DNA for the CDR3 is TGTGCTAGTGGTTTGGTAGGGGGAGAGACCCAGTACTTC.

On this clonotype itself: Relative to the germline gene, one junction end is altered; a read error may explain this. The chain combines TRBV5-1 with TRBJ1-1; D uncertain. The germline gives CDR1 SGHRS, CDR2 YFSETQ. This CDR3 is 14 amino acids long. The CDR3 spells CASSFQDGNTEVFF. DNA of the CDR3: TGCGCCAGCAGCTTTCAGGACGGCAACACTGAAGTTTTCTTT.

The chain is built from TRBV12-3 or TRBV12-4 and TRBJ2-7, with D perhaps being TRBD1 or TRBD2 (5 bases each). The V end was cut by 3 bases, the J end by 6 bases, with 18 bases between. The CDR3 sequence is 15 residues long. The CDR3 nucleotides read TGTGCCAGCAGTTTGGGGCAGGGAGATCTACGCGAGCAGTACTTC. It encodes CASSLGQGDLREQYF.

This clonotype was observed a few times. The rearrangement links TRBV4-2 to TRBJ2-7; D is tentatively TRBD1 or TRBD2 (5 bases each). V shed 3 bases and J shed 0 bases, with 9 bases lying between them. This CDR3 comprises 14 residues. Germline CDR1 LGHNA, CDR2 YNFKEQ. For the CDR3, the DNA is TGTGCCAGCAGCCACGTGGGGGACTCCTACGAGCAGTACTTC. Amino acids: CASSHVGDSYEQYF.

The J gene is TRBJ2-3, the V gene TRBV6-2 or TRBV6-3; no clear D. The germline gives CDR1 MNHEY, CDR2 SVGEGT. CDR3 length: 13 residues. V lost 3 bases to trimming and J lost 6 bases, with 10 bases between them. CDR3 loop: CASSYPTEDTQYF. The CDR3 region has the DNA TGTGCCAGCAGTTATCCGACTGAGGATACGCAGTATTTT.

The CDR3 loop reads CASNYRGSIDTQYF. DNA for the CDR3: TGTGCCAGCAACTACAGGGGAAGCATTGATACGCAGTATTTT. The genes are TRBV6-1 and TRBJ2-3, with TRBD1 matching over 7 bases. The CDR3 is 14 residues long. With V trimmed by 7 bases and J by 6 bases, 10 bases remained unmatched. Germline CDR1 reads MNHNS; CDR2 reads SASEGT.

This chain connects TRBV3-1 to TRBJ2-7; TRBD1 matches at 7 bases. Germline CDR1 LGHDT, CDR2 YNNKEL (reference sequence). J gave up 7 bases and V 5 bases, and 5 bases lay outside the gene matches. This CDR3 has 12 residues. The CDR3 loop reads CASSANRGEQYF. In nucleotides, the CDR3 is TGTGCCAGCAGCGCCAACAGGGGAGAGCAGTACTTC.